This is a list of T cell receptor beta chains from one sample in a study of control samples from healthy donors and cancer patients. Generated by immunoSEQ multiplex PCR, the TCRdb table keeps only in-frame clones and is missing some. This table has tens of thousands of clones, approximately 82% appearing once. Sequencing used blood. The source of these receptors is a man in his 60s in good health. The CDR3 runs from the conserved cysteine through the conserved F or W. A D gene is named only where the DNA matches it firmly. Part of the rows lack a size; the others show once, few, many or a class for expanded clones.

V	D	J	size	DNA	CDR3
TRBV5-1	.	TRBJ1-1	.	TGCGCCAGCAGCTTGGGAGGGGGCACTGAAGCTTTCTTT	CASSLGGGTEAFF
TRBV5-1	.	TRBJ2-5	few	TGCGCCAGCAGCTTGTTCGGCAGGGGAGGAGAGACCCAGTACTTC	CASSLFGRGGETQYF
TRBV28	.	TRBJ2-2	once	TGTGCCAGCATAGTGCACGGCCGGAACACCGGGGAGCTGTTTTTT	CASIVHGRNTGELFF
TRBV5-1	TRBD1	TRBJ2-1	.	TGCGCCACCGCACGGACAGGGGGCTCTCTTGAGCAGTTCTTC	CATARTGGSLEQFF
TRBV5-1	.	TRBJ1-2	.	TGCGCCAGCAGCTTGGAGGGCTATGGCTACACCTTC	CASSLEGYGYTF
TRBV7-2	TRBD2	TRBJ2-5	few	TGTGCCAGCAGCTTAAGACGAGGAGCGGGGGGGGAGACCCAGTACTTC	CASSLRRGAGGETQYF
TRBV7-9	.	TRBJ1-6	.	TGTGCCAGCAGCTTCCACAGCTCCTATAATTCACCCCTCCACTTT	CASSFHSSYNSPLHF
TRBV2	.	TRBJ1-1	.	TGTGCCAGCTGCTTCTCCGAGAACACTGAAGCTTTCTTT	CASCFSENTEAFF
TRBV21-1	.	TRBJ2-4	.	TGTGGTCCAGGGCAGGTGGCCAAAAACATTCAGTACTTC	CGPGQVAKNIQYF
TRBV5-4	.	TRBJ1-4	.	TGTGCCAGCAGCTTGAGGAAAACGACACCGAATGAAAAACTGTTTTTT	CASSLRKTTPNEKLFF
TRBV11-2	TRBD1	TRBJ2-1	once	TGTGCCAGCAGCTCGACAGGGGGCTCCTACAATGAGCAGTTCTTC	CASSSTGGSYNEQFF
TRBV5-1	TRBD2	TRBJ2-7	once	TGCGCCAGCAGCTGGACTAGCGGGGACTCCTACGAGCAGTACTTC	CASSWTSGDSYEQYF
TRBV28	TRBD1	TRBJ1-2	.	TGTGCCAGCGTTGGGACAGGGACGTTTGGCTACACCTTC	CASVGTGTFGYTF
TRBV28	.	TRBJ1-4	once	TGTGCCAGCACTACAGGTGCCCGAAATGAAAAACTGTTTTTT	CASTTGARNEKLFF
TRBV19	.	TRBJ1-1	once	TGTGCCAGTAGTATCCTGCAGGGGAACACTGAAGCTTTCTTT	CASSILQGNTEAFF
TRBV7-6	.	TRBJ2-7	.	TGTGCCAGCAGCTTAGTCCTCACCCCGGGCGACGAGCAGTACTTC	CASSLVLTPGDEQYF
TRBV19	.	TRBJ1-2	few	TGTGCCAGTAGTATAGTTTCCGGCAGATGGGTTGATGGCTACACCTTC	CASSIVSGRWVDGYTF
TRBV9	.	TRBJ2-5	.	TGTGCCAGCAGCGTAGCAAACAGTCCGGGGGAGACCCAGTACTTC	CASSVANSPGETQYF
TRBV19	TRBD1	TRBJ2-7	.	TGTGCCAGTAGTCTTAGGACAGGGGCGTACGAGCAGTACTTC	CASSLRTGAYEQYF
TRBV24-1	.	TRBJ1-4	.	TGTGCCACCAGTGATGGGTTTAGTGAAAAACTGTTTTTT	CATSDGFSEKLFF
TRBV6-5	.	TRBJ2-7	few	TGTGCCGCTGGACAGCCAAGTACCTACGAGCAGTACTTC	CAAGQPSTYEQYF
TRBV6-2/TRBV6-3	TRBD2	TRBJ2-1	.	TGTGCCAGCAGTTACGTTACTAGCGGAGGTTACAATGAGCAGTTCTTC	CASSYVTSGGYNEQFF
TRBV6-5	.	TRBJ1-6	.	TGTGCCAGCAGTTACTCCGGGACGCATCAGGGTTCACCCCTCCACTTT	CASSYSGTHQGSPLHF
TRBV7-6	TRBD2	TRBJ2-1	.	TGTGCCAGCAGCTTAGGATCTAGGCTAGCGGGAATCAATGAGCAGTTCTTC	CASSLGSRLAGINEQFF
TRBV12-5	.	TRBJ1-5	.	TGTGCTAGTGGTTGCCGGCCCGGACAGATTAGCAATCAGCCCCAGCATTTT	CASGCRPGQISNQPQHF
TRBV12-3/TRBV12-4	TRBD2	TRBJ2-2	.	TGTGCCAGCACGGGGGGGGCCGGGGAGCTGTTTTTT	CASTGGAGELFF
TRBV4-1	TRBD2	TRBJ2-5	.	TGCGCCAGCAGCCAAGATTACTTAGCGGGTAAACAAGAGACCCAGTACTTC	CASSQDYLAGKQETQYF
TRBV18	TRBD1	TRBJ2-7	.	TGTGCCAGCTCACCGCACCGGGACAGGTCCCACGAGCAGTACTTC	CASSPHRDRSHEQYF
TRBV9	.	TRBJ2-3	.	TGTGCCAGCAGCGTAGCCCCGAGCACAGATACGCAGTATTTT	CASSVAPSTDTQYF
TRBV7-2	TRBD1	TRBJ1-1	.	TGTGCCAGCAGCTTAGTTCAGGGGGGAACTGAAGCTTTCTTT	CASSLVQGGTEAFF
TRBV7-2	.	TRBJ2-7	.	TGTGCCAGCAGCTTAGGGTCTAACTCGGCCTACGAGCAGTACTTC	CASSLGSNSAYEQYF
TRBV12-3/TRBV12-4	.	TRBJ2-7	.	TGTGCCAGCAGTGCCGACTACTACGAGCAGTACTTC	CASSADYYEQYF
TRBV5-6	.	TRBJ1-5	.	TGTGCCAGCACCTCAGGCCCGACAGTTAATCAGCCCCAGCATTTT	CASTSGPTVNQPQHF
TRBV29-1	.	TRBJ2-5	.	TGCAGCGTTGTTAGGGACACCTACGGTCAAGAGACCCAGTACTTC	CSVVRDTYGQETQYF
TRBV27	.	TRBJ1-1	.	TGTGCCAGCATTGGGGACCGAGCCGCTCGAGCTTTCTTT	CASIGDRAARAFF
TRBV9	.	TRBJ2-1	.	TGTGCCAGCAGCGCCATTCCCGGGCCCCTAACCTACAATGAGCAGTTCTTC	CASSAIPGPLTYNEQFF
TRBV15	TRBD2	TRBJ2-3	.	TGTGCCACCAGCTCGCCCGTAGCGGGAGGTCCCTTTTTCACAGATACGCAGTATTTT	CATSSPVAGGPFFTDTQYF
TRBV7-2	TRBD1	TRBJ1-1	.	TGTGCCAGCAGCCTGGACAGGTTGGAAGCTTTCTTT	CASSLDRLEAFF
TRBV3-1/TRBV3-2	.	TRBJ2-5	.	TGTGCCAGCAGGGGCGAGGGGACCCAGTACTTC	CASRGEGTQYF
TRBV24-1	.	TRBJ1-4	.	TGTGCCACCAACGTGTACAGGCGCTCAACTAATGAAAAACTGTTTTTT	CATNVYRRSTNEKLFF
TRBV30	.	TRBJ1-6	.	TGTGCCTGGACCGAACCTCGAGCCTCCTATAATTCACCCCTCCACTTT	CAWTEPRASYNSPLHF
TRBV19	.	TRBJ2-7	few	TGTGCCAGTAGCCTATCTCCCGCCTTCTACGAGCAGTACTTC	CASSLSPAFYEQYF
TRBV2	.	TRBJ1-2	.	TGTGCCAGCAGTGAAGCGCGTTTAAGGGCGGGTGGCTACACCTTC	CASSEARLRAGGYTF
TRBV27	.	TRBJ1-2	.	TGTGCCAGCAGTCTAAAGGGTGGTGGCTATGGCTACACCTTC	CASSLKGGGYGYTF
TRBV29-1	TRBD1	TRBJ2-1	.	TGCAGCGTTGATCACAGGGGGACCACTGAGCAGTTCTTC	CSVDHRGTTEQFF
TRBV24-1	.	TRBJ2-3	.	TGTGCCACCAGTCTTGGGCCAGATACGCAGTATTTT	CATSLGPDTQYF
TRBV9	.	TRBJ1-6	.	TGTGCCAGCAGCGTAGAATTCAGGGGTGGTTCACCCCTCCACTTT	CASSVEFRGGSPLHF
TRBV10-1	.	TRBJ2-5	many	TGCGCCAGCAGTGATTGGGGACAAGAGACCCAGTACTTC	CASSDWGQETQYF
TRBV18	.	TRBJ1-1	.	TGTGCCAGCTCACAGGGAGAGTACACTGAAGCTTTCTTT	CASSQGEYTEAFF
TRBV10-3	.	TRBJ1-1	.	TGTGCCATCAGAAGGGGGGCGCAGGCTGAAGCTTTCTTT	CAIRRGAQAEAFF
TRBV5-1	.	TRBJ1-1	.	TGCGCCAGCAGCTTATCCGTGAACACTGAAGCTTTCTTT	CASSLSVNTEAFF
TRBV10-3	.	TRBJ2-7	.	TGTGCCATCAGTGAGGGAGGGACCCCCTACGAGCAGTACTTC	CAISEGGTPYEQYF
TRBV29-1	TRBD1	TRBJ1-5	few	TGCAGCGGAGGGGACAGAAATCAGCCCCAGCATTTT	CSGGDRNQPQHF
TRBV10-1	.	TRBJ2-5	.	TGCGCCAGCAGTGTCGGTGGGGAGACCCAGTACTTC	CASSVGGETQYF
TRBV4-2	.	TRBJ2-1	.	TGTGCCAGCAGCCAAGAGTCCGGGGGATACTACAATGAGCAGTTCTTC	CASSQESGGYYNEQFF